This record concerns one T cell receptor (beta chain) sequence. Its antigen remains unidentified. No base qualities exist here, and no much larger clone lies one base off it. The sample is drawn from a study of Tregs in tolerant kidney transplant recipients (dated by TCRdb to about 2019). Study-level background: Transplants used related donors with nonmyeloablative bone marrow transplantation; mixed chimerism was transient in the human trials. Before combined kidney and bone marrow transplantation, this study identified donor-specific regulatory T cells using TCRbeta sequencing and then followed those same cells after transplant.

Results and caveats for the whole study, not just this receptor: Expanding Tregs with activated donor B cells appeared to identify the most biologically relevant and donor-specific TCRbeta repertoire. Although technical replication error seemed to be minimal, the question of biological reproducibility was not addressed directly. For some patients, the PCR primers changed as time went on, which meant samples from those patients could not be compared with one another at the nucleotide level. In tolerant patients, the expansion of donor-specific Tregs was greater than global Treg expansion, suggesting that the expansion was antigen-driven rather than nonspecific. The study was limited by small patient numbers, and the findings need validation in larger populations and under other immunosuppression protocols.

Genomic DNA was extracted from sorted cells with the QIAGEN DNeasy Blood and Tissue Kit for TCRbeta CDR3 sequencing. Through immunoSEQ, high-throughput TCRbeta CDR3 sequencing was done commercially, including PCR amplification with internal controls and bias correction. As for the original processing: Unique productive TCRbeta sequences were defined by CDR3 nucleotide sequence where primers matched, and otherwise by CDR3 amino acid sequence together with Vbeta and Jbeta genes. Sorting error was corrected by removing sequences shared between sorted populations at a frequency ratio of 2:1 or less, and the remaining shared sequences were assigned to the higher population. Sequences were defined as donor-reactive when expanded at least 5-fold in CFSE-low cells versus unstimulated cells and present at a frequency of at least 0.01% in CFSE-low cells. Jensen-Shannon divergence, calculated on the top 100 TCRbeta sequences ranked by frequency, was used to quantify repertoire divergence. For any sample with multiple sequencing runs, sorting error was corrected in each run separately before the runs were pooled. The clones in this table, taken by TCRdb from immuneACCESS, are in-frame only. Not every clone is retained; where verified, under half of the shortfall comes from an unresolved V gene, and the cause of the rest is unknown. The DNA gave D and trimming, while V, J and clone size come from that table. This sample holds about 73,000 clones; under 98% were observed only once. The ten most abundant clones make up around 0.51% of the sample.

V loses 4 bases, J loses 0 bases, and the germline ends lie 11 bases apart. Its CDR3 holds 14 amino acids, cysteine through phenylalanine. This entry keeps only the CDR3 DNA: 42 bases, framed from base 1. CDR1 and CDR2 are drawn from the germline V gene: SGHRS, YFSETQ. The time point label on this specimen signifies: blood sample drawn before combined kidney and bone marrow transplant. Thawed PBMCs were FACS-sorted into unstimulated Tregs (CD4+CD25+CD127-), CD4+ non-Tregs (CD4+CD25-), CD4 cells and CD8 cells. Patients were 4 combined kidney and bone marrow transplant recipients from the ITN036ST trial, and only these trial subjects had samples available. Healthy control blood was processed to PBMCs with a Ficoll density gradient and then cryopreserved, whereas patient PBMCs were collected both before and after transplant.

The receptor comes from a human donor who received a combined kidney and bone marrow transplant. The source was CD4+ T cells from blood, collected before the transplant. The rearrangement combines TRBV5-1 with TRBJ2-7, with no confidently assigned D gene. The CDR3 corresponds to CASSERHFSYEQYF. The nucleotide sequence reads as follows: TGCGCCAGCAGCGAACGACATTTCTCCTACGAGCAGTACTTC. Reference TRBV5-1 and TRBJ2-7 genes cover what lies past the CDR3, so the full variable domain is KAGVTQTPRYLIKTRGQQVTLSCSPISGHRSVSWYQQTPGQGLQFLFEYFSETQRNKGNFPGRFSGRQFSNSRSEMNVSTLELGDSALYLCASSERHFSYEQYFGPGTRLTVT.